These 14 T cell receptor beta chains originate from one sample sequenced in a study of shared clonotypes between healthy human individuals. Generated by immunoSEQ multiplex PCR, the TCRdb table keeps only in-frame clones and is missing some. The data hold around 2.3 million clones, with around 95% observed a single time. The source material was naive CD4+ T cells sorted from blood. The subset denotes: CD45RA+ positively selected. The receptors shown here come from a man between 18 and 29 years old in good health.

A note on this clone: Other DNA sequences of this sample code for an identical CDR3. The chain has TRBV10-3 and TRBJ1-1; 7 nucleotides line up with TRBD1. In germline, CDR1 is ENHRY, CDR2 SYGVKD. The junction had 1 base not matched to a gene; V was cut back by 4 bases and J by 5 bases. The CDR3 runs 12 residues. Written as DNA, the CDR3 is TGTGCCATCAGTGCAGGGGGGACTGAAGCTTTCTTT. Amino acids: CAISAGGTEAFF.

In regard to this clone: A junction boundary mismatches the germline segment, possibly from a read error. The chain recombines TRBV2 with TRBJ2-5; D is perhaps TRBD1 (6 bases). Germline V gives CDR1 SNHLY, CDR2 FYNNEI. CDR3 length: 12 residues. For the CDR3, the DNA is TGTGCCAGCAATGAAGGGGGAGAGACCCAGTACTTC. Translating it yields CASNEGGETQYF.

This chain's CDR3 is CASSEPGAGGYTF. CDR3 nucleotide sequence: TGTGCCAGCAGTGAACCCGGTGCGGGAGGCTACACCTTC. This sequence joins TRBV25-1 and TRBJ1-2; D unclear. Germline-derived CDR1 and CDR2 are MGHDK and SYGVNS. Trimming took off 2 bases at V and 8 bases at J, with 12 bases between the two ends. The CDR3 spans 13 residues.

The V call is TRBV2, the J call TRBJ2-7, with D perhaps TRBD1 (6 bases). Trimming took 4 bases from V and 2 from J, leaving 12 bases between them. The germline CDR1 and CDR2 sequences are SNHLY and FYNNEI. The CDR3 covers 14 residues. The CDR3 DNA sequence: TGTGCCAGCAGTGTTAACAGGGCCACCTACGAGCAGTACTTC. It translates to CASSVNRATYEQYF.

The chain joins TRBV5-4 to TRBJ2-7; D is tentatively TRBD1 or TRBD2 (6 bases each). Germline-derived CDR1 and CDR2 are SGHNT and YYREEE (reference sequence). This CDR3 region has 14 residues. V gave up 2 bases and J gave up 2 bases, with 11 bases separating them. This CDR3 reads CASSFGGQAYEQYF. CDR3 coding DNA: TGTGCCAGCAGCTTCGGGGGCCAGGCCTACGAGCAGTACTTC.

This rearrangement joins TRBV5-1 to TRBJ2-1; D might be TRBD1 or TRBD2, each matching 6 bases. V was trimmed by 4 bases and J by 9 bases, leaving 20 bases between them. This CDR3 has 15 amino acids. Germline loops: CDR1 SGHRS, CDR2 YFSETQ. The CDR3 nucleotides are TGCGCCAGCAGCCCGGGACTCACGGGGGCCTCTGAGCAGTTCTTC. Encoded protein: CASSPGLTGASEQFF. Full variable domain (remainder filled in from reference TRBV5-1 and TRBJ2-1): KAGVTQTPRYLIKTRGQQVTLSCSPISGHRSVSWYQQTPGQGLQFLFEYFSETQRNKGNFPGRFSGRQFSNSRSEMNVSTLELGDSALYLCASSPGLTGASEQFFGPGTRLTVL.

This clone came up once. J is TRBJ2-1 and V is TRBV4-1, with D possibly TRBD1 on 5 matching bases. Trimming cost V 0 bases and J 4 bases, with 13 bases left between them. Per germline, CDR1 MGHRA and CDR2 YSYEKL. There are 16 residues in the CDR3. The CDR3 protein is CASSQDFQGSYNEQFF. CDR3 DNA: TGCGCCAGCAGCCAAGATTTCCAGGGCTCATACAATGAGCAGTTCTTC.

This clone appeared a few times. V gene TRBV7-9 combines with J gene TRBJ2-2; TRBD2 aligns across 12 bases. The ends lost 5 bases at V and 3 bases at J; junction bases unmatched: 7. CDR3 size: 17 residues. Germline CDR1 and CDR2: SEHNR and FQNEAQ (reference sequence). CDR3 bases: TGTGCCAGCAGCCTCCTCCGACTAGCGGGAGACACCGGGGAGCTGTTTTTT. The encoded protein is CASSLLRLAGDTGELFF.

The DNA of the CDR3 is TGTGCCAGCAGTGAAACAGGTTCGGTAGAGACCCAGTACTTC. Translated: CASSETGSVETQYF. The rearrangement links TRBV25-1 to TRBJ2-5, with D possibly being TRBD1 (5 bases). CDR1 and CDR2 (germline): MGHDK, SYGVNS. The CDR3 length is 14 residues. V dropped 2 bases and J dropped 4 bases, with 11 bases sitting between them.

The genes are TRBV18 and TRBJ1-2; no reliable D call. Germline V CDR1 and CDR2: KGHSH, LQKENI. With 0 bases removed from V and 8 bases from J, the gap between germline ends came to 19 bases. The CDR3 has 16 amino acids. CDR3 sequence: CASSPPGTAINGGYTF. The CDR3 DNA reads TGTGCCAGCTCACCACCGGGCACAGCGATAAATGGCGGCTACACCTTC.

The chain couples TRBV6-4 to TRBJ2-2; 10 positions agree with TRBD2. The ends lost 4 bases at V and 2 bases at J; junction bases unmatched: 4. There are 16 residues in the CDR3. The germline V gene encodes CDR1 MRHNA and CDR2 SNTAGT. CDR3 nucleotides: TGTGCCAGCAGTGTGACTAGCGGGTATAACACCGGGGAGCTGTTTTTT. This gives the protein CASSVTSGYNTGELFF.

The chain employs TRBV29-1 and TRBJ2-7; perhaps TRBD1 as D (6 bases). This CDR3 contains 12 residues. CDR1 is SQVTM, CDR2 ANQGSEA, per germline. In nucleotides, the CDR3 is TGCAGTGGAACAGGGTCCGGGGACGAGCAGTACTTC. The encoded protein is CSGTGSGDEQYF.

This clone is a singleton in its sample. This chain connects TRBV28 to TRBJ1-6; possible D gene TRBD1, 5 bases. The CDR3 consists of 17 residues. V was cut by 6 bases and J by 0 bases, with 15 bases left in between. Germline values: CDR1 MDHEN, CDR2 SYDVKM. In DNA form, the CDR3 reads TGTGCCAGCAGAGTTGACCAGGGTAGCTCCTATAATTCACCCCTCCACTTT. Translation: CASRVDQGSSYNSPLHF.

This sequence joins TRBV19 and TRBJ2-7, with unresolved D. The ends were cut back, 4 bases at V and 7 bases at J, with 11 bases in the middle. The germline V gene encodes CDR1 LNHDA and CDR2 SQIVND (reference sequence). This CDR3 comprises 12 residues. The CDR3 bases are TGTGCCAGTAGTACACTCCCTAGGGAGCAGTACTTC. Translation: CASSTLPREQYF.